This T cell receptor beta chain was found in a study of cytomegalovirus exposure and HLA in healthy donors (dated by TCRdb to the late 2010s). At the level of the whole study: In an earlier analysis of roughly 590 of the donors, roughly 300 Gb of sequence data and 90 million to 120 million unique TCR beta sequences from 150 million to 200 million T cells were reported. To study patterns of TCR occurrence, a later analysis re-analyzed previously published TCR beta repertoires from 500 to 850 donors and added high-resolution HLA genotyping. High-throughput TCR immunosequencing, statistical association of individual TCRs with disease status, and machine learning were combined to predict cytomegalovirus infection status. HLA typing included class I and class II loci at four-digit resolution. On average, approximately 250,000 unique TCR beta nucleotide sequences were sequenced per donor among fewer than 500 genotyped donors of the cohort, with about 19% of those sequences being non-productive. A later genetic analysis took genome-wide SNP genotypes for about 55% of the 666 donors and used that subset as a discovery cohort. The number of donors typed differed by locus, with roughly 620-630 for A, B, C, DRB1 and DQB1, around 560 for DQA1, nearly 610 for DPA1, and 450 to 480 for DPB1. Donor age, sex, ethnicity and CMV serostatus were compiled alongside the repertoire data. Several DR-DQ haplotypes were treated as single units for association and clustering because of strong linkage in the cohort. Of the roughly 400 genotyped donors, roughly 80% were placed in the genetic ancestry cluster associated with self-reported Caucasian donors. About 300 gigabases of sequencing data and tens of millions of unique TCR sequences were included in an early release covering several hundred HLA-typed donors. Every discovery cohort repertoire had been produced on one sequencing platform. The study profiled the T cell repertoires of 666 subjects by immunosequencing and related them to cytomegalovirus serostatus. Rather than using new phenotypic data, the later analysis identified candidate immune exposures from TCR beta sequences and from how often those sequences occurred across donors. In an earlier analysis of a few hundred of the donors, high-throughput TCR beta sequencing was used to judge whether each TCR beta V gene segment behaved as functional or pseudogenic. In addition to the first cohort of 666 subjects, a separate validation cohort of approximately 110 different subjects was used. The study aimed to test whether signatures of past pathogen exposure could be identified by cataloging public T cell receptors. Summary of the overall study and its limitations: In a later analysis, some 17,000 TCR beta sequences were associated with specific HLA alleles at a false discovery rate of 0.05. In both the original and validation cohorts, the classifier was reported to diagnose cytomegalovirus status with high specificity and sensitivity. In a later analysis, several top co-occurrence clusters were reported to appear linked to parvovirus B19, influenza, CMV and Epstein-Barr virus. A further reported finding was that TCR beta sequences accurately predicted the HLA-A and HLA-B alleles for most subjects in the first cohort. The authors suggested that the approach could potentially be generalized to other disease states and immunological phenotypes. A later analysis found that most CMV-associated TCR beta chains appeared HLA-restricted, with HLA associations seemingly driven largely by CMV exposure. A total of fewer than 200 TCR beta chains were listed by the study as associated with cytomegalovirus. A cluster of highly shared sequence variants was judged likely to be a technical artifact of the sequencing pipeline. The 87-base-pair reads could not distinguish some IMGT-functional V segments, including TRBV6-2 and TRBV6-3, so those segments were excluded. Because HLA typing was missing for some donors at each locus, association tests included only the typed subset. Sequencing depth was assumed to be roughly uniform across donors in the presence/absence analyses, though that assumption may not hold. Because counts were too low, around 18 rarely observed V segments, including chromosome 9 orphons, were left out of the earlier analysis of over 550 of the donors. A later analysis found that HLA-associated TCR beta chains were more clonally expanded and had lower generation probabilities than equally common non-associated chains. Correlated functional status among segregating V segments might be attributable to linkage disequilibrium, but an unknown experimental factor could not be ruled out. Strong co-occurrence of HLA alleles, especially DR and DQ, made assigning TCR associations to individual alleles difficult. In a later genetic analysis, fewer N-insertions in productive TCRs were reported among donors in an Asian-associated ancestry cluster than the roughly 700-donor mean. Broadly in line with IMGT annotations, most TCR beta V segments showed up in productive rearrangements about 90% or about 30% of the time in an earlier analysis of roughly 590 of the donors. In a later analysis, TCR association rates were found to vary across HLA loci, with the most associated TCRs seen for DRB1 alleles and the fewest for HLA-C alleles. Across donors, most TCR sequences were observed very rarely, whereas some public TCRs were present in many individuals. V-gene and J-gene trimming of TCR beta chains was associated with a missense DCLRE1C variant in a later genetic analysis, and the association was replicated in an independent cohort. In vitro tests confirmed that three of the cytomegalovirus-associated TCR beta chains recognize cytomegalovirus antigens. The cohort was sequenced for TCR beta chains only, and without alpha or paired-chain data the features that could be detected were limited. CMV serostatus was the only immune exposure information available for the cohort.

The sample holds a few counts of this clone. Its antigen is still unknown. Per-base qualities were not stored, and no clone one base away is much larger. Library preparation was by the immunoSEQ multiplex PCR assay. A mixture of 60 forward primers for TCR Vbeta segments and 13 reverse primers for TCR Jbeta segments was used in the multiplex PCR. The CDR3 region of rearranged TCR beta genes was amplified from genomic DNA by a multiplex PCR assay. The Illumina HiSeq System was used to sequence the amplified TCR beta libraries as 87-base-pair reads. Per the original workflow: A later analysis tallied around 82 million unique TCR beta chains across the 666 repertoires, and approximately 9.9 million of those chains were shared by two or more donors. A nearest-neighbor algorithm error-corrected the raw reads and collapsed the reads into unique sequences, merging closely related sequences to remove PCR and sequencing errors. Alignment of CDR3 sequences to IMGT reference sequences was used to assign V, D and J gene segments. Each retained sequence needed at least a six-nucleotide match to both a V gene segment and a J gene segment. Rearrangements were classified as productive when the CDR3 lacked stop codons and remained in frame with V and J, and all other rearrangements were classified as non-productive. CDR3 was defined by IMGT convention, running from the second conserved V-encoded cysteine to the conserved J-encoded phenylalanine. Sequences without an unambiguous match to a single V gene segment were excluded from the earlier analysis of about 630 of the donors. In an earlier analysis of some 590 of the donors, a V segment was called functional when productive rearrangements were above 56.7%, and segregating when the standard deviation between donors exceeded 5%. A statistical classification framework was built to diagnose cytomegalovirus status from the catalog of TCR beta chain sequences. In a later analysis, TCR nucleotide sequences were compared against IMGT/GENE-DB human TR gene sequences so that V and J genes could be assigned. In a later analysis, CDR3 sequences and most-parsimonious VDJ recombination scenarios were assigned using the TCRdist pipeline. A later analysis defined each TCR beta chain by its CDR3 amino acid sequence plus V-gene family, and excluded reads lacking a unique V-gene family. As a way to deal with suspected cross-contamination and a sequencing artifact, a later analysis dropped more than 500 nucleotide sequences that were highly shared and had low generation probability. A later analysis calculated a clonal expansion index for each public chain from normalized within-repertoire ranks of inferred template counts. A later analysis computed generation probabilities with a VDJ recombination model fitted to out-of-frame rearrangements, and checked the results against IGoR. In a later analysis, TCR-TCR, TCR-HLA and TCR-CMV co-occurrence was scored with hypergeometric tests, and a repertoire-size bias correction was applied to TCR pairs. To estimate false discovery rates, a later analysis permuted the HLA or CMV assignments 20 times. A later analysis grouped co-occurring TCRs with DBSCAN, adding TCRdist sequence similarity when clustering within HLA-allele-positive subsets. Repertoires with fewer than 30,000 or more than 120,000 public chains, plus five repertoires with anomalous nucleotide sharing, were excluded from co-occurrence clustering. In TCRdb, the immuneACCESS table is reduced to in-frame sequences with V and J assigned. These tables do not hold every clone; where another copy was compared, an unresolved V gene accounts for under half, and the others remain unexplained. V and J calls and clone size follow that table, whereas D and trimming were derived from the DNA. For this sample the table gives around 220,000 clones, of which 60% to 85% were detected only once. Of the sample, roughly 15% is held by the ten largest clones.

In total, around 600 healthy bone marrow donors made up the cohort. At the time of sampling, all cohort members were nominally healthy, though unrecorded immune exposures were likely present. The donor tested CMV seronegative, placing the donor among the approximately 360 seronegative members of the cohort. Every donor gave a peripheral blood sample, and the peripheral blood mononuclear cells from that sample were used for TCR beta sequencing. The Qiagen DNeasy Blood Extraction Kit was used to extract genomic DNA from the blood cell samples. CDR1 and CDR2 were assigned from the germline V gene (reference sequence) as GTSNPN and SVGIG. The CDR3 runs 13 amino acids, cysteine and phenylalanine included. Only the CDR3 part of the read is kept: 39 bases, read in frame from the first base. After removal of 3 bases from V and 3 bases from J, the junction retains 5 bases not matched to a gene.

The source of this sequence is a man aged 40-50 years in good health and CMV-seronegative. Sequences were obtained from PBMCs. The chain links TRBV30 with TRBJ2-7, with 7 middle bases fitting TRBD1. The DNA reads as follows: TGTGCCTGGAGCGGGACAGCGATCTACGAGCAGTACTTC. Its translation reads: CAWSGTAIYEQYF.